Following are 26 T cell receptor beta chains from one sample sequenced in a study of read filtering for tumor transcriptome and immune sequencing. This library used roughly 0.4 ug RNA and molecular barcoded adaptors spanning alpha/delta and beta/gamma chains. TCRdb ran MiXCR on the reads and lists one entry per CDR3 protein. The sample yields approximately 150,000 distinct CDR3 sequences, around 14% seen once. The sequenced sample consisted of a population of CD138-negative cells sorted from bone marrow. The source of these receptors is a donor aged 40 or over with multiple myeloma.

This clonotype was recorded many times. The V call is TRBV4-3, the J call TRBJ2-1; 7 bases are shared with TRBD2. The CDR3 length is 18 residues. Trimming removed 0 bases from V and 9 bases from J; junction bases left unmatched: 17. Germline-derived CDR1 and CDR2 are LGHNA and YSLEER. CDR3 amino acids: CASSQEGLDEGGSAEQFF. DNA for the CDR3: TGCGCCAGCAGCCAAGAGGGTCTCGATGAGGGCGGGAGTGCTGAGCAGTTCTTC.

This clonotype was seen at least ten times. The rearrangement links TRBV29-1 to TRBJ2-1, with 9 bases fitting TRBD1. The CDR3 has 13 amino acids. The germline CDR1 and CDR2 sequences are SQVTM and ANQGSEA. The ends lost 7 bases at V and 7 bases at J; junction bases unmatched: 8. CDR3 in amino acids: CSARTGEVNEQFF. The CDR3 region has the DNA TGCAGCGCTAGGACAGGGGAAGTGAATGAGCAGTTCTTC.

There are many counts of this clonotype. V and J are TRBV7-9 and TRBJ2-7; 8 positions match TRBD1. The junction had 9 bases not matched to a gene; V was cut back by 4 bases and J by 1 base. Germline assignment: CDR1 SEHNR and CDR2 FQNEAQ (reference sequence). This CDR3 spans 16 amino acids. The CDR3 DNA reads as TGTGCCAGCAGCTCGGAGGGCAGGGGGCCGTCCTACGAGCAGTACTTC. This translates into CASSSEGRGPSYEQYF.

This clonotype was seen many times. The chain has TRBV20-1 and TRBJ2-7, with D uncertain. Trimming stripped 2 bases from V and 0 bases from J, with 11 bases between. The CDR3 is made up of 14 amino acids. Germline-derived CDR1 and CDR2 are DFQATT and SNEGSKA (reference sequence). The CDR3 sequence: CSARPLKSSYEQYF. The CDR3, as DNA: TGCAGTGCTAGACCTCTCAAGAGCTCCTACGAGCAGTACTTC.

In this sample, this clonotype turned up a few times. A clone one base away is much larger, so this may be a read error. The chain employs TRBV7-9 and TRBJ2-1, with 8 nucleotides matching TRBD2. CDR3 length: 15 amino acids. The germline V gene encodes CDR1 SEHNR and CDR2 FQNEAQ (reference sequence). DNA of the CDR3: TGTGCCGGCAGCTTTTTCGGGAGGGAATACAATGAGCAGTTCTTC. It encodes CAGSFFGREYNEQFF.

As to this clonotype: It may be a read error: a sequence one base away is much more abundant. This rearrangement joins TRBV4-2 to TRBJ2-5; 11 bases match TRBD1. Germline V gives CDR1 LGHNA, CDR2 YNFKEQ. The CDR3 has 16 amino acids. V was clipped by 0 bases and J by 5 bases; unmatched bases: 5. The DNA for the CDR3 is TGTGCCAGCAGCCAAGATAAGGACAGGGGGCGGGAGACCCAGTACTTC. Translation gives CASSQDKDRGRETQYF.

This clonotype was found many times. The chain carries TRBV6-2 or TRBV6-3 and TRBJ1-1, with D possibly being TRBD1 (5 bases). V was shortened by 4 bases and J by 4 bases, with 19 bases between the two germline ends. CDR1 and CDR2 (germline): MNHEY, SVGEGT. There are 16 residues in the CDR3. The CDR3 DNA reads as TGTGCCAGCAGTTTGGGGGATCCCTATTGGAGCACTGAAGCTTTCTTT. Protein product: CASSLGDPYWSTEAFF.

To note about this clonotype: A read error may explain this, as a much larger clone is one base away. Without the conserved terminal phenylalanine or tryptophan, this CDR3 likely stems from a read error. The rearrangement links TRBV12-3 or TRBV12-4 to TRBJ1-6, with 8 bases matching TRBD1. After removal of 6 bases from V and 5 bases from J, the junction contained 3 bases not matched to a gene. There are 14 residues in the CDR3. The CDR3 reads CASRRQGNNSPLHS. The CDR3 DNA follows: TGTGCCAGCAGGAGACAGGGGAATAATTCACCCCTCCACTCT.

On this clonotype: A much larger clone is a single base away; this may be a read error. V usage is TRBV3-1 and J usage is TRBJ1-1; possibly TRBD1 for D (6 bases). Germline-derived CDR1 and CDR2 are LGHDT and YNNKEL (reference sequence). The CDR3 loop spans 15 amino acids. The chain's CDR3 is CASSQEAGAYTGAFF. CDR3 bases: TGTGCCAGCAGCCAAGAAGCGGGGGCCTACACTGGAGCTTTCTTT.

This clonotype was seen many times. The rearrangement links TRBV29-1 to TRBJ2-5, with 9 positions matching TRBD1. Germline V gives CDR1 SQVTM, CDR2 ANQGSEA. With V trimmed by 6 bases and J by 0 bases, 5 bases remained unmatched. The CDR3 is 14 residues long. In DNA form, the CDR3 reads TGCAGCGTCCCGGACAGGGGAAACCAAGAGACCCAGTACTTC. Amino acid sequence: CSVPDRGNQETQYF.

This clonotype was observed many times. The chain combines TRBV6-2 or TRBV6-3 with TRBJ2-1; 8 positions match TRBD1. The CDR3 runs 15 residues. Germline V gives CDR1 MNHEY, CDR2 SVGEGT. Germline trimming cut 5 bases from V and 8 bases from J; bases unmatched to any gene: 11. The CDR3 here is CASSVSRGRGDEQFF. The DNA of the CDR3 is TGTGCCAGCAGTGTAAGCAGGGGGCGCGGAGATGAGCAGTTCTTC.

This clonotype was recorded many times. The rearrangement links TRBV9 to TRBJ2-7, with 9 bases lining up with TRBD2. Germline CDR1 SGDLS, CDR2 YYNGEE. The CDR3 contains 14 residues. Trimming took 0 bases from V and 4 from J; bases not matched to a gene: 2. CDR3 residues: CASSVASGIYEQYF. DNA for the CDR3: TGTGCCAGCAGCGTAGCTAGCGGGATATACGAGCAGTACTTC. Based on the CDR3 plus reference TRBV9 and TRBJ2-7, the full variable domain is DSGVTQTPKHLITATGQRVTLRCSPRSGDLSVYWYQQSLDQGLQFLIQYYNGEERAKGNILERFSAQQFPDLHSELNLSSLELGDSALYFCASSVASGIYEQYFGPGTRLTVT.

V is TRBV19 and J is TRBJ2-4; 11 positions agree with TRBD2. Losses at the gene ends were 3 bases for V and 8 bases for J; bases not matched to a gene: 6. CDR1 is LNHDA, CDR2 SQIVND, per germline (reference sequence). There are 15 residues in the CDR3. CDR3 coding DNA: TGTGCCAGTAGTATTCAGACTAGCGGGATCGACATTCAGTACTTC. It translates to CASSIQTSGIDIQYF. The entire variable domain, with the rest obtained from reference TRBV19 and TRBJ2-4, is as follows: DGGITQSPKYLFRKEGQNVTLSCEQNLNHDAMYWYRQDPGQGLRLIYYSQIVNDFQKGDIAEGYSVSREKKESFPLTVTSAQKNPTAFYLCASSIQTSGIDIQYFGAGTRLSVL.

This clonotype has ten or more counts. The CDR3 is CATSESGLAGVDTQYF. As DNA, the CDR3 is TGTGCCACCAGTGAATCGGGACTAGCGGGAGTAGATACGCAGTATTTT. The chain combines TRBV24-1 with TRBJ2-3; 14 bases line up with TRBD2. With 4 bases clipped from V and 5 bases from J, the junction kept 4 bases outside the gene matches. The CDR3 has 16 residues. Germline lookup yields CDR1 KGHDR and CDR2 SFDVKD.

At least ten counts were recorded for this clonotype. The J gene is TRBJ1-6, the V gene TRBV4-1, with D hard to call. This CDR3 comprises 16 residues. Trimming stripped 0 bases from V and 6 bases from J, with 12 bases between. Germline loops: CDR1 MGHRA, CDR2 YSYEKL. CDR3 loop: CASSQDWRAGNSPLHF. In DNA form, the CDR3 reads TGCGCCAGCAGCCAAGATTGGCGGGCCGGTAATTCACCCCTCCACTTT.

This clonotype was detected ten times or more. This rearrangement joins TRBV7-3 to TRBJ2-1, with 8 bases aligning to TRBD1. V lost 5 bases, J lost 6 bases, and 12 bases stayed unmatched. CDR3 size: 16 residues. Germline V gene sequence: CDR1 SGHTA, CDR2 FQGTGA. The DNA for the CDR3 is TGTGCCAGCAGCCGATCCCGGGCAGGGGGCTTCAATGAGCAGTTCTTC. It encodes CASSRSRAGGFNEQFF.

This clonotype was observed at least ten times. The genes are TRBV10-3 and TRBJ2-1; TRBD2 matches at 13 bases. Germline V lookup: CDR1 ENHRY, CDR2 SYGVKD. The CDR3 covers 18 residues. The V gene end was trimmed by 6 bases and the J gene end by 4 bases; junction bases not matched to a gene: 12. The DNA of the CDR3 is TGTGCCATCAGGAGGACTAGCGGGAGCGACTCCCCTTACAATGAGCAGTTCTTC. Residues: CAIRRTSGSDSPYNEQFF.

This clonotype was found many times. The rearrangement joins TRBV7-2 to TRBJ2-1, with TRBD1 identical over 7 bases. Germline V gene lookup returns CDR1 SGHTA and CDR2 FQGNSA. The CDR3 length is 12 residues. The V gene end was trimmed by 4 bases and the J gene end by 14 bases; junction bases not matched to a gene: 8. CDR3: CASSSYGQAKFF. The CDR3 region has the DNA TGTGCCAGCAGCTCATACGGACAGGCTAAGTTCTTC.

This clonotype has at least ten counts. The gene calls are TRBV29-1 and TRBJ2-5, with D uncertain. V was trimmed by 6 bases and J by 11 bases, leaving 13 bases between them. CDR3 size: 10 residues. The germline V gene has CDR1 SQVTM and CDR2 ANQGSEA. The CDR3 DNA sequence: TGCAGCGTGGACCAGGCGAAGCAGTACTTC. It yields the protein CSVDQAKQYF.

This clonotype was observed at least ten times. For the CDR3, the DNA is TGTGCCAGCAGTTCCCTATGGACAAGCACAGATACGCAGTATTTT. This codes for CASSSLWTSTDTQYF. The gene calls are TRBV27 and TRBJ2-3; TRBD1 might be the D (5 bases). Deletions cut 4 bases from V and 0 bases from J, with 11 bases between. Germline CDR1 and CDR2: MNHEY and SMNVEV (reference sequence). The length of the CDR3 is 15 residues.

There are a few counts of this clonotype. It may be a read error: a sequence one base away is much more abundant. Here the CDR3 reads CASGLIQGADTEAFF. The CDR3 DNA reads as TGCGCCAGCGGCTTGATCCAGGGGGCGGACACTGAAGCTTTCTTT. The chain has TRBV5-1 and TRBJ1-1; 8 positions agree with TRBD1. This CDR3 is 15 amino acids long. CDR1 is SGHRS and CDR2 is YFSETQ in the germline V gene. Complete variable domain (other parts from reference TRBV5-1 and TRBJ1-1): KAGVTQTPRYLIKTRGQQVTLSCSPISGHRSVSWYQQTPGQGLQFLFEYFSETQRNKGNFPGRFSGRQFSNSRSEMNVSTLELGDSALYLCASGLIQGADTEAFFGQGTRLTVV.

This clonotype has more than one count but fewer than ten. The V call is TRBV5-1, the J call TRBJ2-5, with no clear D. Trimming shortened V by 6 bases and J by 0 bases, and 6 bases separated the two germline ends. This CDR3 comprises 12 residues. Germline V gives CDR1 SGHRS, CDR2 YFSETQ. DNA of the CDR3: TGCGCCAGCACAGGAAACCAAGAGACCCAGTACTTC. It encodes CASTGNQETQYF.

This clonotype came up many times. The chain recombines TRBV7-9 with TRBJ2-3; 7 bases are a match to TRBD2. There are 15 residues in the CDR3. Germline assignment: CDR1 SEHNR and CDR2 FQNEAQ (reference sequence). Germline trimming cut 5 bases from V and 5 bases from J; bases unmatched to any gene: 10. The chain's CDR3 is CASSPSGGVEDTQYF. Here the CDR3 DNA reads TGTGCCAGCAGCCCGAGTGGGGGGGTGGAAGATACGCAGTATTTT.

In regard to this clonotype: This may arise from a read error, as a much more abundant clone is one base away. The genes are TRBV12-3 or TRBV12-4 and TRBJ2-1; D uncertain. The CDR3 sequence is 14 residues long. V was clipped by 5 bases and J by 8 bases, with 16 bases between them. The CDR3 nucleotides read TGTGCCAGCAGTATTACCGACTGGGTAGATGAGCAGTTCTTC. Its protein is CASSITDWVDEQFF.

In this sample, this clonotype turned up many times. The chain recombines TRBV7-2 with TRBJ1-1; 7 bases line up with TRBD1. Germline trimming cut 0 bases from V and 1 base from J; bases unmatched to any gene: 2. The CDR3 loop spans 15 amino acids. The V gene's germline CDR1 is SGHTA and CDR2 FQGNSA. The CDR3 nucleotides read TGTGCCAGCAGCTTAGCGGGGACAGCGAACACTGAAGCTTTCTTT. Encoded protein: CASSLAGTANTEAFF.

This clonotype was found many times. The chain has TRBV7-9 and TRBJ1-1; D remains unclear. CDR1 is SEHNR and CDR2 is FQNEAQ in the germline V gene (reference sequence). V was clipped by 1 base and J by 1 base, with 13 bases between them. The CDR3 has 16 amino acids. The CDR3 loop is CASSLGQAIRNTEAFF. The DNA for the CDR3 is TGTGCCAGCAGCTTAGGGCAGGCTATCCGGAACACTGAAGCTTTCTTT.